The 17 T cell receptor beta chains reported below all come from one sample, sequenced in a study of cytomegalovirus exposure and HLA in healthy donors. It was with 60 Vbeta and 13 Jbeta primers that the PCR ran. Sequencing was performed with immunoSEQ multiplex PCR; in TCRdb, only in-frame clones are kept and a portion is missing. This table holds about 53,000 clones. The sequenced material came from PBMCs. Receptors were obtained from a man aged 18-30 years in good health and CMV-seropositive.

This chain uses TRBV30 with TRBJ1-1; D remains ambiguous. CDR3 length: 14 residues. Per germline, CDR1 GTSNPN and CDR2 SVGIG (reference sequence). The V end was cut by 0 bases, the J end by 11 bases, with 19 bases between. The CDR3 loop is CAWSVPPPAASAFF. DNA of the CDR3: TGTGCCTGGAGTGTACCCCCCCCTGCAGCTAGCGCTTTCTTT.

The V gene is TRBV10-1, the J gene TRBJ1-1, with TRBD1 as a possible D gene (6 bases). Germline CDR1 WNHNN, CDR2 SYGVQD (reference sequence). This CDR3 comprises 12 residues. V dropped 3 bases and J dropped 4 bases, with 6 bases sitting between them. The CDR3 region has the DNA TGCGCCAGCAGTGACAGGGGCACTGAAGCTTTCTTT. Its protein is CASSDRGTEAFF.

This chain connects TRBV6-6 to TRBJ2-7; D is perhaps TRBD1 (6 bases). Germline CDR1 MNHNY, CDR2 SVGAGI (reference sequence). V was shortened by 4 bases and J by 1 base, with 17 bases between the two germline ends. CDR3 size: 16 residues. The CDR3 DNA reads TGTGCCAGCAGTTCCTTGTTGGGGGCCCTATCCTACGAGCAGTACTTC. Amino acids: CASSSLLGALSYEQYF.

This sequence joins TRBV7-8 and TRBJ2-5; TRBD2 matches 7 bases. The J call may be incorrect, as the DNA end agrees better with TRBJ2-7. From germline, CDR1 is SGHVS and CDR2 FQNEAQ. CDR3 length equals 10 residues. The CDR3 DNA sequence: TGTGCCAGCCGGGGGGACGAGCAGTACTTC. Residues: CASRGDEQYF.

The chain joins TRBV2 to TRBJ2-1; D gene uncertain. The CDR3 covers 15 residues. With 6 bases removed from V and 2 bases from J, the gap between germline ends came to 14 bases. Germline CDR1 SNHLY, CDR2 FYNNEI. The CDR3 sequence: CASRKAVGAYNEQFF. Here the CDR3 DNA reads TGTGCCAGCAGAAAGGCCGTTGGAGCCTACAATGAGCAGTTCTTC.

The V gene is TRBV7-3, the J gene TRBJ1-1, with TRBD1 matching 7 bases. The CDR3 spans 13 residues. Trimming removed 5 bases from V and 8 bases from J; junction bases left unmatched: 8. Germline V gives CDR1 SGHTA, CDR2 FQGTGA. The DNA for the CDR3 is TGTGCCAGCAGCCCCACAGGGACAGCCGAAGCTTTCTTT. Its protein product is CASSPTGTAEAFF.

The rearrangement uses TRBV6-4 and TRBJ2-3; 9 positions agree with TRBD2. The CDR3 extends over 15 amino acids. The junction had 5 bases not matched to a gene; V was cut back by 6 bases and J by 1 base. Germline lookup yields CDR1 MRHNA and CDR2 SNTAGT. The CDR3 spells CASSVAGEGTDTQYF. The CDR3 bases are TGTGCCAGCAGCGTAGCGGGAGAGGGCACAGATACGCAGTATTTT.

The chain combines TRBV2 with TRBJ2-3; perhaps TRBD2 as D (6 bases). This CDR3 spans 16 amino acids. The ends were cut back, 2 bases at V and 2 bases at J, with 14 bases in the middle. CDR1 and CDR2 (germline): SNHLY, FYNNEI. The CDR3, as DNA: TGTGCCAGCAGTGAACAGGCGGGACGACACACAGATACGCAGTATTTT. Its protein product is CASSEQAGRHTDTQYF.

The chain has TRBV5-1 and TRBJ2-2; 9 positions agree with TRBD2. The junction had 4 bases not matched to a gene; V was cut back by 2 bases and J by 2 bases. In germline, CDR1 is SGHRS, CDR2 YFSETQ. The CDR3 totals 16 residues. The CDR3 nucleotides read TGCGCCAGCAGCTTTGGTAGCGGGGGAAACACCGGGGAGCTGTTTTTT. Translation gives CASSFGSGGNTGELFF.

The CDR3 coding sequence is TGTGCCAGCTCACCTCGACGGGAGACCGGGGAGCTGTTTTTT. Translation: CASSPRRETGELFF. J is TRBJ2-2 and V is TRBV18; possible D gene TRBD2, 6 bases. The germline gives CDR1 KGHSH, CDR2 LQKENI. Trimming took off 3 bases at V and 5 bases at J, with 10 bases between the two ends. This CDR3 region has 14 residues. Full variable domain (outside the CDR3, taken from reference TRBV18 and TRBJ2-2): NAGVMQNPRHLVRRRGQEARLRCSPMKGHSHVYWYRQLPEEGLKFMVYLQKENIIDESGMPKERFSAEFPKEGPSILRIQQVVRGDSAAYFCASSPRRETGELFFGEGSRLTVL.

This chain connects TRBV19 to TRBJ2-7; TRBD1 matches 12 bases. Germline values: CDR1 LNHDA, CDR2 SQIVND (reference sequence). The V segment lost 6 bases and the J segment 7 bases; nucleotides outside the gene matches: 10. This CDR3 is 15 amino acids long. This CDR3 reads CASSPGTGGAREQYF. As DNA, the CDR3 is TGTGCCAGTAGCCCAGGGACAGGGGGCGCGAGGGAGCAGTACTTC.

This CDR3 reads CASSARGAGDNNQPQHF. In DNA form, the CDR3 reads TGTGCCAGCAGCGCCCGGGGGGCAGGGGACAACAATCAGCCCCAGCATTTT. The genes are TRBV7-8 and TRBJ1-5, with a possible D match to TRBD1 (6 bases). Per the germline V gene, CDR1 is SGHVS and CDR2 is FQNEAQ. V was trimmed by 5 bases and J by 3 bases, leaving 20 bases between them. The length of the CDR3 is 17 residues.

The CDR3 bases are TGTGCCAGCAGTCCTACTAGCGGGACCTACAATGAGCAGTTCTTC. The encoded protein is CASSPTSGTYNEQFF. The chain combines TRBV7-6 with TRBJ2-1; 10 bases map to TRBD2. Germline lookup yields CDR1 SGHVS and CDR2 FNYEAQ. The CDR3 covers 15 residues. Losses at the gene ends were 6 bases for V and 2 bases for J; bases not matched to a gene: 4.

V usage is TRBV27 and J usage is TRBJ2-5; maybe TRBD2 (5 bases). Trimming shortened V by 2 bases and J by 5 bases, and 9 bases separated the two germline ends. The CDR3 extends over 13 amino acids. Germline lookup yields CDR1 MNHEY and CDR2 SMNVEV (reference sequence). CDR3 sequence reads: CASSLGGWETQYF. The CDR3 nucleotides read TGTGCCAGCAGTTTAGGAGGATGGGAGACCCAGTACTTC.

The rearrangement uses TRBV29-1 and TRBJ2-1; 7 bases are shared with TRBD2. There are 14 residues in the CDR3. With V trimmed by 2 bases and J by 7 bases, 8 bases remained unmatched. Germline V gene data show CDR1 as SQVTM and CDR2 as ANQGSEA. For the CDR3, the DNA is TGCAGCGTTGAAATGGGGGGGGTCGGGAATGAGCAGTTCTTC. Its translation: CSVEMGGVGNEQFF.

The chain has TRBV9 and TRBJ2-1, with 8 positions matching TRBD1. J lost 3 bases, V lost 0 bases, and 2 bases had no gene match. The CDR3 contains 15 residues. The germline V gene has CDR1 SGDLS and CDR2 YYNGEE. The CDR3 loop reads CASSVAGQGYNEQFF. CDR3 in DNA: TGTGCCAGCAGCGTAGCCGGACAGGGCTACAATGAGCAGTTCTTC.

The rearrangement links TRBV5-4 to TRBJ2-3, with 14 nucleotides matching TRBD2. With 4 bases clipped from V and 5 bases from J, the junction kept 6 bases outside the gene matches. CDR3 size: 16 residues. The germline V gene has CDR1 SGHNT and CDR2 YYREEE (reference sequence). The CDR3 is CASSPGLAGVGDTQYF. The CDR3 DNA follows: TGTGCCAGCAGCCCGGGACTAGCGGGGGTGGGAGATACGCAGTATTTT. Complete variable domain (other parts from reference TRBV5-4 and TRBJ2-3): ETGVTQSPTHLIKTRGQQVTLRCSSQSGHNTVSWYQQALGQGPQFIFQYYREEENGRGNFPPRFSGLQFPNYSSELNVNALELDDSALYLCASSPGLAGVGDTQYFGPGTRLTVL.